The 10 T cell receptor beta chains below come from one sample, sequenced in a study of early T cells in non-severe SARS-CoV-2 infection. TCRdb fed the 5' RACE reads into MiXCR, producing one record per CDR3 protein. The sample includes roughly 110,000 distinct CDR3 sequences, around 10% of them seen just once. Sequencing was performed on whole blood. Every receptor here comes from an adult who was a healthcare worker with PCR-confirmed SARS-CoV-2 infection or an uninfected control (not recorded which).

This clonotype was counted at least ten times. V is TRBV5-5 and J is TRBJ1-5; 10 bases fit TRBD1. Per the germline V gene, CDR1 is SGHKS and CDR2 is YYEKEE (reference sequence). The V segment lost 4 bases and the J segment 1 base; nucleotides outside the gene matches: 5. This CDR3 contains 16 residues. Here the CDR3 reads CASSLRQGASNQPQHF. Here the CDR3 DNA reads TGTGCCAGCAGCCTCAGACAGGGGGCAAGCAATCAGCCCCAGCATTTT. Full variable domain (outside the CDR3, taken from reference TRBV5-5 and TRBJ1-5): DAGVTQSPTHLIKTRGQQVTLRCSPISGHKSVSWYQQVLGQGPQFIFQYYEKEERGRGNFPDRFSARQFPNYSSELNVNALLLGDSALYLCASSLRQGASNQPQHFGDGTRLSIL.

This clonotype has only a few counts. The rearrangement joins TRBV7-8 to TRBJ2-6; 8 bases line up with TRBD1. The CDR3 is 15 residues long. V lost 4 bases to trimming and J lost 3 bases; unmatched junction nucleotides: 2. Germline CDR1 SGHVS, CDR2 FQNEAQ. The CDR3 protein is CASSWTGYGANVLTF. The CDR3 DNA follows: TGTGCCAGCAGCTGGACAGGGTATGGGGCCAACGTCCTGACTTTC.

This chain uses TRBV28 with TRBJ2-7, with 8 bases aligning to TRBD2. The CDR3 spans 13 residues. The V gene end was trimmed by 6 bases and the J gene end by 2 bases; junction bases not matched to a gene: 3. Per germline, CDR1 MDHEN and CDR2 SYDVKM. The CDR3 nucleotides read TGTGCCAGCAGACTAGCGGCAACCTACGAGCAGTACTTC. Protein product: CASRLAATYEQYF. Combining the CDR3 with reference TRBV28 and TRBJ2-7 gives the whole variable domain DVKVTQSSRYLVKRTGEKVFLECVQDMDHENMFWYRQDPGLGLRLIYFSYDVKMKEKGDIPEGYSVSREKKERFSLILESASTNQTSMYLCASRLAATYEQYFGPGTRLTVT.

This clonotype was detected many times. The chain is built from TRBV27 and TRBJ2-7; perhaps TRBD2 as D (6 bases). CDR3 length equals 13 residues. Germline V gives CDR1 MNHEY, CDR2 SMNVEV (reference sequence). With 5 bases removed from V and 4 bases from J, the gap between germline ends came to 12 bases. CDR3 amino acids: CASSRTNRYEQYF. As DNA, the CDR3 is TGTGCCAGCAGTAGGACTAACCGGTACGAGCAGTACTTC.

V and J are TRBV18 and TRBJ2-1; D perhaps matches TRBD2 (6 bases). The CDR3 spans 16 residues. Per germline, CDR1 KGHSH and CDR2 LQKENI. V shed 3 bases and J shed 2 bases, with 14 bases lying between them. The CDR3 DNA is TGTGCCAGCTCACCGCCATCGGGGGAAACCTACAATGAGCAGTTCTTC. Its translation is CASSPPSGETYNEQFF.

Only a few counts were recorded for this clonotype. The rearrangement links TRBV6-2 or TRBV6-3 to TRBJ2-3, with a tentative D call TRBD2 (6 bases). Trimming pared 2 bases from V and 6 bases from J, leaving 18 bases between. The CDR3 runs to 16 residues. CDR1 and CDR2 (germline): MNHEY, SVGEGT. The CDR3: CASSYRIAGPRDTQYF. The CDR3 DNA follows: TGTGCCAGCAGTTACAGAATCGCGGGGCCAAGGGATACGCAGTATTTT.

The V call is TRBV18, the J call TRBJ1-5; D remains unclear. The V end lost 4 bases, the J end lost 6 bases, and 10 bases lay between the germline ends. Germline assignment: CDR1 KGHSH and CDR2 LQKENI. The CDR3 extends over 13 amino acids. The CDR3 DNA reads as TGTGCCAGCTCACTCGGAGAACTTCAGCCCCAGCATTTT. This codes for CASSLGELQPQHF.

This clonotype showed up many times. J is TRBJ2-1 and V is TRBV4-1; no clear D. Trimming took off 1 base at V and 5 bases at J, with 12 bases between the two ends. The CDR3 is made up of 15 amino acids. Germline CDR1 is MGHRA and CDR2 is YSYEKL. Here the CDR3 DNA reads TGCGCCAGCAGCCAAGCAACGATCGAGAACAATGAGCAGTTCTTC. This encodes CASSQATIENNEQFF.

The chain joins TRBV4-1 to TRBJ2-1; 8 bases are a match to TRBD2. V shed 4 bases and J 13 bases; nucleotides not matched to a gene: 9. Germline loops: CDR1 MGHRA, CDR2 YSYEKL. The CDR3 consists of 13 residues. This CDR3 is CASSPSLAGDQFF. The CDR3 DNA follows: TGCGCCAGCAGCCCGTCGCTAGCGGGCGACCAGTTCTTC.

This clonotype was detected many times. The chain has TRBV6-5 and TRBJ1-5, with 7 bases fitting TRBD1. From germline, CDR1 is MNHEY and CDR2 SVGAGI. This CDR3 is built from 14 residues. J lost 4 bases, V lost 5 bases, and 5 bases had no gene match. The CDR3 bases are TGTGCCAGCAGTACGACAGGGTTTAATCAGCCCCAGCATTTT. This sequence encodes CASSTTGFNQPQHF.